This T cell receptor beta chain was identified during a study of cytomegalovirus exposure and HLA in healthy donors. Study observations and caveats: A missense DCLRE1C variant was associated with V- and J-gene trimming of TCR beta chains in a later analysis, and an independent cohort replicated the association.

PCR involved 60 Vbeta and 13 Jbeta primers. TCRdb's copy holds only in-frame clones and misses some; the assay was immunoSEQ multiplex PCR. Of 100,000 or so clones in the sample, 73% are singletons; the top ten hold over 3%. Concerning this clone: Its antigen remains unknown.

The length of the CDR3 is 15 residues. V gave up 6 bases and J gave up 4 bases; unmatched junction bases: 7. Germline values: CDR1 MDHEN, CDR2 SYDVKM. The receptor was derived from a man aged 35-49 years in good health and CMV-seronegative. The chain links TRBV28 to TRBJ1-1, with 11 bases identical to TRBD1. Material for sequencing was PBMCs. The CDR3 DNA sequence: TGTGCCAGCAGACCTGGACAGGGGGCGGGCACTGAAGCTTTCTTT. Translated, it gives CASRPGQGAGTEAFF.